This T cell receptor (beta chain) emerged from a study of CD8+ T cells in alopecia areata. Broader study findings: Possibly as an HLA-related effect, TCR sharing across patients appeared less clear than in mice.

Treatment here: oral pan-JAK inhibitor, 5-10 mg twice daily. It was cDNA, reverse transcribed from extracted RNA, that served as the sequencing template. This table comes from immunoSEQ multiplex PCR, and its TCRdb copy is limited to in-frame clones, with some not included. The sample includes about 180,000 clones, about 51% seen only once; the top ten take around 10%. As regards this clone: Its target is not known.

The CDR3 contains 13 residues. V shed 6 bases and J 4 bases; nucleotides not matched to a gene: 3. CDR1 and CDR2 from the germline V gene are MNHEY and SMNVEV (reference sequence). This TCR came from a human donor with alopecia areata. Sequenced here: CD8+ T cells sorted from blood, sampled around week 54, from a patient treated with tofacitinib. The chain uses TRBV27 and TRBJ1-1, with 9 bases fitting TRBD1. The CDR3 nucleotides read TGTGCCAGCAGCCACAGGGGGCCCACTGAAGCTTTCTTT. This codes for CASSHRGPTEAFF.